The rows below give T cell receptor beta chains drawn from one sample of a study of cytotoxic CD8 clonotypes in ibrutinib-treated CLL. TCRdb's table, derived via immunoSEQ multiplex PCR, lists solely in-frame clones and lacks some. The sample has around 200,000 clones, around 70% seen once. The material was PBMCs, obtained after 12 months of ibrutinib treatment. Receptors originate from a human donor with chronic lymphocytic leukemia. Both conserved end residues are part of each CDR3. The D gene is left open where the match is weak. Size values are once, few and many counts, or a class for expanded clones, and some rows have none.

J gene | V gene | clone size | D gene | CDR3 DNA | CDR3 protein
TRBJ2-7 | TRBV7-2 | - | - | TGTGCCAGCAGCTCCTTCGCGGCGGCCTACGAGCAGTACTTC | CASSSFAAAYEQYF
TRBJ1-1 | TRBV7-9 | - | - | TGTGCCAGCAGCTTAAAAGCAGGGACTGAAGCTTTCTTT | CASSLKAGTEAFF
TRBJ2-3 | TRBV5-4 | - | - | TGTGCCAGCAGCTTGAGGAGCATTGGCGTAGTGACAGATACGCAGTATTTT | CASSLRSIGVVTDTQYF
TRBJ2-7 | TRBV29-1 | - | - | TGCAGCGCCATGAAAAGGGGGATCGGGAACGAGCAGTACTTC | CSAMKRGIGNEQYF
TRBJ2-6 | TRBV5-1 | once | - | TGCGCCAGCACTCCGACGGGGCCTGGGGCCAACGTCCTGACTTTC | CASTPTGPGANVLTF
TRBJ1-2 | TRBV15 | - | TRBD1 | TGTGCCACCAGCAGAGGGGCAGGGGGGGACGGCTATGGCTACACCTTC | CATSRGAGGDGYGYTF
TRBJ1-4 | TRBV5-1 | few | - | TGCGCCAGCAGCTTGGGGGGGATAAGTAATGAAAAACTGTTTTTT | CASSLGGISNEKLFF
TRBJ2-7 | TRBV6-5 | - | - | TGTGCCAGCAGTTACTCGGGGACATCTCCCTACGAGCAGTACTTC | CASSYSGTSPYEQYF
TRBJ1-2 | TRBV28 | - | - | TGTGCCAGCAGTACTACAATGGGGGGCTACACCTTC | CASSTTMGGYTF
TRBJ1-6 | TRBV5-1 | - | - | TGCGCCAGCAGGGGGACGGAAAACTATAATTCACCCCTCCACTTT | CASRGTENYNSPLHF
TRBJ2-5 | TRBV19 | - | - | TGTGCCAGTAGTTCAGTGACAGATTTTTTGGCAGAGACCCAGTACTTC | CASSSVTDFLAETQYF
TRBJ1-6 | TRBV15 | - | - | TGTGCCACCAGCAGAGACGTTGAATATAATTCACCCCTCCACTTT | CATSRDVEYNSPLHF
TRBJ2-3 | TRBV7-9 | - | - | TGTGCCAGCAGCTTAGATCTGGGAAGACTTGGTGCAGATACGCAGTATTTT | CASSLDLGRLGADTQYF
TRBJ1-1 | TRBV28 | - | - | TGTGCCAGCAGTCACCGGTGGGGTTGGAGGGTAGACACTGAAGCTTTCTTT | CASSHRWGWRVDTEAFF
TRBJ2-7 | TRBV28 | - | - | TGTGCCAGCGGGGGCAGGGGTGTTTTCTACGAGCAGTACTTC | CASGGRGVFYEQYF
TRBJ2-7 | TRBV28 | - | - | TGTGCCAGCAATCCAAGGGGGGACGAGCAGTACTTC | CASNPRGDEQYF
TRBJ2-7 | TRBV4-3 | - | - | TGCGCCAGCAGCCACCTTCGAGCGAACTACGAGCAGTACTTC | CASSHLRANYEQYF
TRBJ2-2 | TRBV5-1 | - | - | TGCGCCAGCAGCGGGACGCGGAACACCGGGGAGCTGTTTTTT | CASSGTRNTGELFF
TRBJ2-7 | TRBV21-1 | - | - | TGTGCCAGCAGCAAATCGGCAGGGCGGGATCCCTACGAGCAGTACTTC | CASSKSAGRDPYEQYF
TRBJ2-5 | TRBV11-2 | - | TRBD1 | TGTGCCAGCAGCTCGCTGATACAGGGGCCCCAAGAGACCCAGTACTTC | CASSSLIQGPQETQYF
TRBJ1-2 | TRBV7-3 | - | TRBD1 | TGTGCCAGCAGCTCCGGGACAGACTATGGCTACACCTTC | CASSSGTDYGYTF
TRBJ2-7 | TRBV30 | - | TRBD1 | TGTGCCTGGAGTGTACGGAGGCGGGGACAGGGGGACTACGAGCAGTACTTC | CAWSVRRRGQGDYEQYF
TRBJ1-1 | TRBV15 | few | - | TGTGCCACCAGCTTTGGGTTGAACACTGAAGCTTTCTTT | CATSFGLNTEAFF
TRBJ2-1 | TRBV4-2 | once | TRBD2 | TGTGCCAGCAGCCAAGATGGAGGGGTTAGCGGGAGTTATGAGCAGTTCTTC | CASSQDGGVSGSYEQFF
TRBJ2-1 | TRBV4-1 | - | - | TGCGCCAGCAGCCTTGGATCAGGGGTGGCGGGGGACAATGAGCAGTTCTTC | CASSLGSGVAGDNEQFF
TRBJ1-1 | TRBV5-1 | - | - | TGCGCCAGCGGCGTAACAGGGTTGAACACTGAAGCTTTCTTT | CASGVTGLNTEAFF
TRBJ2-4 | TRBV2 | - | TRBD2 | TGTGCCAGCAGTGACTCTCTACCCTTTGGCGGGGGGACCAAAAACATTCAGTACTTC | CASSDSLPFGGGTKNIQYF
TRBJ2-7 | TRBV10-3 | few | TRBD2 | TGTGCCATCAGTGACCCCGGACTAGCGGGACCCTCCTACGAGCAGTACTTC | CAISDPGLAGPSYEQYF
TRBJ1-2 | TRBV30 | few | - | TGTGCCTGGAGTGTAAGTTCCAGGAAATATGGCTACACCTTC | CAWSVSSRKYGYTF
TRBJ1-2 | TRBV7-9 | few | - | TGTGCCAGCAGCGTGAGACTCGGGTACTACACCTTC | CASSVRLGYYTF
TRBJ1-5 | TRBV19 | once | - | TGTGCCAGTAGTATGAGGGGTGGCAATCAGCCCCAGCATTTT | CASSMRGGNQPQHF
TRBJ2-5 | TRBV11-1 | - | TRBD1 | TGTGCCAGCAGCCCGGGACAGGGCATAGAGACCCAGTACTTC | CASSPGQGIETQYF
TRBJ2-7 | TRBV4-2 | - | - | TGTGCCAGCAGCCCCCTCGGCGAGACCTACGAGCAGTACTTC | CASSPLGETYEQYF
TRBJ2-3 | TRBV10-3 | - | - | TGTGCCATCAGTTCCGACAGCCCGGATACGCAGTATTTT | CAISSDSPDTQYF